These 17 T cell receptor beta chains originate from one sample sequenced in a study of sequential checkpoint blockade in melanoma (dated by TCRdb to the late 2010s). The library was produced with the immunoSEQ multiplex PCR assay. TCRdb mirrors the immuneACCESS table, restricted to in-frame sequences. Some clones are absent from its copies; in checked studies, under half trace to an unresolved V gene, and the reason for the others is unknown. The sample records over 8,000 clones, about 75% of which are singletons. The top ten constitute around 10% of the sample. This sample's treatment or condition label indicates: randomized to nivolumab then ipilimumab (arm A) or the reverse (arm B). The sequences come from CD8+ T cells sorted from blood (inferred from file names), collected from a patient given nivolumab and ipilimumab in sequence. The receptors were sampled from a human donor with melanoma.

This chain links TRBV19 with TRBJ2-5; TRBD1 aligns across 10 bases. The J call may be wrong; the DNA end is better matched by TRBJ2-7. Germline lookup yields CDR1 LNHDA and CDR2 SQIVND (reference sequence). The CDR3 spans 14 residues. The CDR3 spells CASSIGTGAYEQYF. As DNA, the CDR3 is TGTGCCAGTAGTATCGGGACAGGGGCCTACGAGCAGTACTTC.

V usage is TRBV10-2 and J usage is TRBJ2-6; 9 positions match TRBD1. Germline CDR1 and CDR2: WSHSY and SAAADI. The CDR3 consists of 17 residues. The V gene end was trimmed by 5 bases and the J gene end by 11 bases; junction bases not matched to a gene: 16. The CDR3 DNA reads TGCGCCAGCAGTTTGGGACAGGGAAACTCTGGGGGGGACGTCCTGACTTTC. This sequence encodes CASSLGQGNSGGDVLTF.

The J gene is TRBJ1-5, the V gene TRBV28; D might be TRBD1 (5 bases). The CDR3 is made up of 15 amino acids. Between the trimmed V and J ends, which lost 4 bases and 0 bases, there was a span of 10 bases. CDR1 and CDR2 (germline): MDHEN, SYDVKM. The CDR3 loop is CASSSDSYSNQPQHF. As DNA, the CDR3 is TGTGCCAGCAGTTCCGACAGTTATAGCAATCAGCCCCAGCATTTT. Supplemented by reference TRBV28 and TRBJ1-5, the full variable domain reads DVKVTQSSRYLVKRTGEKVFLECVQDMDHENMFWYRQDPGLGLRLIYFSYDVKMKEKGDIPEGYSVSREKKERFSLILESASTNQTSMYLCASSSDSYSNQPQHFGDGTRLSIL.

This chain uses TRBV13 with TRBJ1-1; no clear D gene. Trimming shortened V by 5 bases and J by 0 bases, and 13 bases separated the two germline ends. Germline V gene data show CDR1 as PRHDT and CDR2 as FYEKMQ (reference sequence). This CDR3 is built from 15 residues. This CDR3 reads CASSALMSLNTEAFF. The DNA of the CDR3 is TGTGCCAGCAGCGCCTTAATGAGTCTGAACACTGAAGCTTTCTTT.

The chain carries TRBV5-6 and TRBJ1-6; D is possibly TRBD1 (5 bases). Trimming cost V 0 bases and J 15 bases, with 13 bases left between them. Per germline, CDR1 SGHDT and CDR2 YYEEEE. The CDR3 is 13 amino acids. CDR3 coding DNA: TGTGCCAGCAGCTTGGGCGGGGGATATAACCTCCACTTT. Translating gives CASSLGGGYNLHF.

This clone appeared a few times. The CDR3 region is CASSLSGDPDTQYF. CDR3 in DNA: TGTGCCAGCAGTTTATCAGGGGATCCAGATACGCAGTATTTT. The chain combines TRBV28 with TRBJ2-3, with D tentatively TRBD1 (6 bases). The germline gives CDR1 MDHEN, CDR2 SYDVKM. The CDR3 is 14 amino acids. V shed 1 base and J shed 4 bases, with 9 bases lying between them.

This clone is medium-sized (0.01 to 0.1%). This CDR3 is CASRWDISYEQYF. The CDR3 bases are TGTGCCAGCAGATGGGACATTTCCTACGAGCAGTACTTC. The chain joins TRBV5-4 to TRBJ2-7; possible D gene TRBD1, 6 bases. The CDR3 consists of 13 residues. The V gene lost 5 bases and the J gene lost 1 base, with 10 bases spanning the gap. Germline V gene sequence: CDR1 SGHNT, CDR2 YYREEE (reference sequence).

Written as DNA, the CDR3 is TGTGCCAGCAATCCAGGGGGCTTTCGTGAGCAGTACTTC. This gives the protein CASNPGGFREQYF. This chain uses TRBV11-1 with TRBJ2-7; the match to TRBD1 covers 8 bases. Losses at the gene ends were 7 bases for V and 7 bases for J; bases not matched to a gene: 9. Germline V gene data show CDR1 as SGHAT and CDR2 as FQDESV (reference sequence). The CDR3 contains 13 residues.

J is TRBJ2-7 and V is TRBV6-5; 11 nucleotides line up with TRBD2. Trimming at V came to 2 bases and at J to 5 bases, leaving 8 bases not matched to a gene. This CDR3 has 16 amino acids. Per the germline V gene, CDR1 is MNHEY and CDR2 is SVGAGI. The CDR3 bases are TGTGCCAGCAGTTACACTAGCGGGAGTAGTTCCGACGAGCAGTACTTC. This encodes CASSYTSGSSSDEQYF.

The J gene is TRBJ2-3, the V gene TRBV7-3; 10 bases are a match to TRBD1. V dropped 5 bases and J dropped 2; count of bases not matched to a gene: 4. This CDR3 contains 15 residues. Germline V CDR1 and CDR2: SGHTA, FQGTGA. This chain's CDR3 is CASSRTGGNTDTQYF. Written as DNA, the CDR3 is TGTGCCAGCAGCCGGACAGGGGGAAACACAGATACGCAGTATTTT.

This chain joins TRBV4-2 and TRBJ2-7; possibly TRBD2 for D (6 bases). The CDR3 has 16 amino acids. The germline V gene encodes CDR1 LGHNA and CDR2 YNFKEQ. Between the trimmed V and J ends, which lost 0 bases and 0 bases, there was a span of 12 bases. The chain's CDR3 is CASSQEEGGHSYEQYF. The DNA of the CDR3 is TGTGCCAGCAGCCAAGAGGAGGGCGGACACTCCTACGAGCAGTACTTC.

This clone was observed a few times. This chain connects TRBV4-3 to TRBJ1-1, with D uncertain. Trimming took off 0 bases at V and 3 bases at J, with 14 bases between the two ends. CDR3 length: 16 amino acids. CDR1 and CDR2 from the germline V gene are LGHNA and YSLEER. The CDR3 DNA sequence: TGCGCCAGCAGCCAAGACTGGATGGGGAGTTACACTGAAGCTTTCTTT. It specifies CASSQDWMGSYTEAFF.

V usage is TRBV27 and J usage is TRBJ1-1; the D is unclear. From germline, CDR1 is MNHEY and CDR2 SMNVEV (reference sequence). This CDR3 is 13 amino acids long. Trimming left V 6 bases short and J 1 base short, with 9 bases between. The CDR3 sequence: CASSLRGNTEAFF. DNA of the CDR3: TGTGCCAGCAGCCTCCGCGGGAACACTGAAGCTTTCTTT.

The J gene is TRBJ2-2, the V gene TRBV19; 9 positions agree with TRBD1. The germline V gene has CDR1 LNHDA and CDR2 SQIVND (reference sequence). Unmatched junction bases numbered 2, after V lost 6 bases and J lost 6 bases. The CDR3 extends over 13 amino acids. The CDR3 DNA is TGTGCCAGTAGCTGGACAGGGGCCGGGGAGCTGTTTTTT. It encodes CASSWTGAGELFF.

J is TRBJ1-5 and V is TRBV4-1; D not certain. This CDR3 spans 13 amino acids. The V end was cut by 0 bases, the J end by 7 bases, with 7 bases between. Germline CDR1 reads MGHRA; CDR2 reads YSYEKL. CDR3 protein: CASSQDREQPQHF. Here the CDR3 DNA reads TGCGCCAGCAGCCAAGATCGGGAACAGCCCCAGCATTTT.

In nucleotides, the CDR3 is TGTGCCAGCAGCGTCGCGGACTACAATGAGCAGTTCTTC. Translating it yields CASSVADYNEQFF. This chain joins TRBV9 and TRBJ2-1; D uncertain. Germline-derived CDR1 and CDR2 are SGDLS and YYNGEE. Trimming removed 2 bases at V and 3 bases at J, with 6 bases between. The CDR3 has 13 residues.

The chain employs TRBV5-6 and TRBJ2-7; D call uncertain. The CDR3 runs 13 residues. Trimming shortened V by 0 bases and J by 4 bases, and 8 bases separated the two germline ends. In germline, CDR1 is SGHDT, CDR2 YYEEEE. This chain's CDR3 is CASSLGRIYEQYF. In nucleotides, the CDR3 is TGTGCCAGCAGCTTGGGCAGGATTTACGAGCAGTACTTC. Supplemented by reference TRBV5-6 and TRBJ2-7, the full variable domain reads DAGVTQSPTHLIKTRGQQVTLRCSPKSGHDTVSWYQQALGQGPQFIFQYYEEEERQRGNFPDRFSGHQFPNYSSELNVNALLLGDSALYLCASSLGRIYEQYFGPGTRLTVT.